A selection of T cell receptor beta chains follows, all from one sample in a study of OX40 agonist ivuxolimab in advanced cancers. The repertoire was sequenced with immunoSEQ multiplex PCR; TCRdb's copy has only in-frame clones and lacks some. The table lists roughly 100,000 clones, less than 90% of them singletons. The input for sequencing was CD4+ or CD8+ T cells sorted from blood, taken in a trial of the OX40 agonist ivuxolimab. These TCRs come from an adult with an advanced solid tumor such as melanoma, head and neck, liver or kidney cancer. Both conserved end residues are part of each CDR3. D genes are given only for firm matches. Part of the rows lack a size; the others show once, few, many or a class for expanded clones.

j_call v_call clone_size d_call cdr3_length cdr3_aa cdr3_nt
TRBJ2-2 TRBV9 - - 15 CASSPTGHNTGELFF TGTGCCAGCAGCCCGACGGGACACAACACCGGGGAGCTGTTTTTT
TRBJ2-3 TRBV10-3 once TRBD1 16 CAAHGAGGVVTDTQYF TGTGCCGCCCACGGCGCAGGGGGAGTTGTGACAGATACGCAGTATTTT
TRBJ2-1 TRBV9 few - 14 CASSVGSEWNEQFF TGTGCCAGCAGCGTCGGGTCAGAGTGGAATGAGCAGTTCTTC
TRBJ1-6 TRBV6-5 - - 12 CATQFNNSPLHF TGTGCCACCCAATTCAATAATTCACCCCTCCACTTT
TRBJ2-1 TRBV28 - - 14 CASSSSGPNNEQFF TGTGCCAGCAGTTCGTCCGGACCAAACAATGAGCAGTTCTTC
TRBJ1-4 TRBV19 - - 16 CASSMITGNPNEKLFF TGTGCCAGTAGTATGATAACAGGGAATCCTAATGAAAAACTGTTTTTT
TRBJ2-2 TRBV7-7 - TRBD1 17 CASSLVVGTGNTGELFF TGTGCCAGCAGCTTAGTGGTCGGGACAGGGAACACCGGGGAGCTGTTTTTT
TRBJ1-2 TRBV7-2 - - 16 CASSLGVAQGPLGYTF TGTGCCAGCAGCTTAGGGGTCGCGCAGGGCCCTTTGGGCTACACCTTC
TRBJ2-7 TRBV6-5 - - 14 CASSYSGRSYEQYF TGTGCCAGCAGTTACTCGGGGCGGTCCTACGAGCAGTACTTC
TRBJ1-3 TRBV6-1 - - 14 CASSEAVSGNTIYF TGTGCCAGCAGTGAAGCGGTCAGTGGAAACACCATATATTTT
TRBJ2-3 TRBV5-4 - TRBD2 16 CASSLGGLAGGITQYF TGTGCCAGCAGCCTAGGAGGACTAGCGGGGGGGATTACGCAGTATTTT
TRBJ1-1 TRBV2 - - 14 CASNKERELTEAFF TGTGCCAGCAATAAAGAAAGGGAATTGACTGAAGCTTTCTTT
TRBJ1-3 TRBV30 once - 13 CAWTGGSGNTIYF TGTGCCTGGACGGGAGGCTCTGGAAACACCATATATTTT
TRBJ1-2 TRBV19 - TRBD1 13 CASSVGTVNGYTF TGTGCCAGTAGTGTCGGGACAGTAAATGGCTACACCTTC
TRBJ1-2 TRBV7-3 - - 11 CASSSGVGYTF TGTGCCAGCAGCTCAGGGGTAGGCTACACCTTC
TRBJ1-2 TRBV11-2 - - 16 CASSSPGPGSNYGYTF TGTGCCAGCAGCTCCCCAGGGCCAGGCTCTAACTATGGCTACACCTTC
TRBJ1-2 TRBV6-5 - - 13 CASSYDRDYGYTF TGTGCCAGCAGTTACGACAGAGACTATGGCTACACCTTC
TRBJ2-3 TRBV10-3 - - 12 CAISVDEDTQYF TGTGCCATCAGTGTTGATGAGGATACGCAGTATTTT
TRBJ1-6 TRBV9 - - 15 CASSVDDRSDSPLHF TGTGCCAGCAGCGTAGACGACAGGTCGGATTCACCCCTCCACTTT
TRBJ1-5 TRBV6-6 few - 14 CASSYSTPDQPQHF TGTGCCAGCAGTTACTCGACCCCGGATCAGCCCCAGCATTTT
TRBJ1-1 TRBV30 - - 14 CAWSVRRRDTEAFF TGTGCCTGGAGTGTGAGACGTAGGGACACTGAAGCTTTCTTT
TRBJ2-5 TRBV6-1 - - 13 CASSEGHDWTQYF TGTGCCAGCAGTGAAGGGCATGATTGGACCCAGTACTTC
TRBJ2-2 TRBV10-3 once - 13 CAISESYTGELFF TGTGCCATCAGTGAGTCCTACACCGGGGAGCTGTTTTTT
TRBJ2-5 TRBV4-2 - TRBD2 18 CASSQDQKLAGGAETQYF TGTGCCAGCAGCCAAGATCAGAAACTAGCGGGGGGTGCGGAGACCCAGTACTTC
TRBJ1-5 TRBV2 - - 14 CASRARGYLQPQHF TGTGCCAGCAGAGCGAGAGGCTACCTTCAGCCCCAGCATTTT
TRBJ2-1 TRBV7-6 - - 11 CASSSNREQFF TGTGCCAGCAGCTCCAATCGAGAGCAGTTCTTC
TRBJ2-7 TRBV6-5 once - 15 CASSYSQLDGGEQYF TGTGCCAGCAGTTACTCTCAGTTGGATGGCGGCGAGCAGTACTTC
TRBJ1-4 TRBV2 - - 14 CASTDGSRNEKLFF TGTGCCAGCACCGACGGGAGCCGTAATGAAAAACTGTTTTTT